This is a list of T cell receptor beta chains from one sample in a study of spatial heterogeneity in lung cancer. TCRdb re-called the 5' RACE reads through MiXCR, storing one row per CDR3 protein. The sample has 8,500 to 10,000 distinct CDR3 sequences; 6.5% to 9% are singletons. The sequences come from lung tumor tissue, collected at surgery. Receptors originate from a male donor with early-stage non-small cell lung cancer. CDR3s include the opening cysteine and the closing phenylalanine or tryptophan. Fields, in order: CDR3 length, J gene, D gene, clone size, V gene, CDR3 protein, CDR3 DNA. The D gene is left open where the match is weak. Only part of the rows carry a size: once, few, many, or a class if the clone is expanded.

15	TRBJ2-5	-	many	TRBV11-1	CASSLALVRQETQYF	TGTGCCAGCAGCTTAGCGCTTGTCAGGCAAGAGACCCAGTACTTC
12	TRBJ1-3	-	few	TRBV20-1	CSARESGNTIYF	TGCAGTGCCAGGGAATCTGGAAACACCATATATTTT
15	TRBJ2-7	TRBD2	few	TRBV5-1	CASSRRTSGSYEQYF	TGCGCCAGCAGCAGAAGGACTAGCGGCTCCTACGAGCAGTACTTC
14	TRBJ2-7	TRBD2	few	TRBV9	CASSGTSGSYEQYF	TGTGCCAGCAGTGGGACTAGCGGGTCCTACGAGCAGTACTTC
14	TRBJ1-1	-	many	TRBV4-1	CASSQGGARTEAFF	TGCGCCAGCAGCCAAGGGGGGGCGAGGACTGAAGCTTTCTTT
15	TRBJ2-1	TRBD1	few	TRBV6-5	CASSRYRGDGNEQFF	TGTGCCAGCAGCCGATACAGGGGCGATGGGAATGAGCAGTTCTTC
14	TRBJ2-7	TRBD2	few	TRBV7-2	CASSFTGLGSEQYF	TGTGCCAGCAGCTTCACCGGACTAGGAAGCGAGCAGTACTTC
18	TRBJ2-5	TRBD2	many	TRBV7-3	CASSLLTLGLGVLVTQYF	TGTGCCAGCAGCTTATTGACCTTAGGACTAGGGGTTTTAGTGACCCAGTACTTC
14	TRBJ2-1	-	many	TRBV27	CASTSGRGYNEQFF	TGTGCCAGCACCTCCGGGAGAGGCTACAATGAGCAGTTCTTC
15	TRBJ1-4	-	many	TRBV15	CATSTEGATNEKLFF	TGTGCCACCAGCACGGAGGGAGCAACTAATGAAAAACTGTTTTTT
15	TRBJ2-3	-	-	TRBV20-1	CSAISPDTSTDTQYF	TGCAGTGCTATCTCCCCGGATACTAGCACAGATACGCAGTATTTT
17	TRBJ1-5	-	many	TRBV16	CASSQTVSTYSNQPQHF	TGTGCCAGCAGCCAAACGGTCTCAACTTATAGCAATCAGCCCCAGCATTTT
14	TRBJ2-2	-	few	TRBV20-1	CSALGGQGTGELFF	TGCAGTGCTTTAGGCGGCCAGGGGACCGGGGAGCTGTTTTTT
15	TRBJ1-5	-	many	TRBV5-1	CASSLGGTSNQPQHF	TGCGCCAGCAGCTTGGGAGGGACGAGCAATCAGCCCCAGCATTTT
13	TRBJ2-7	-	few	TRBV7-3	CASSPVGQGEQYF	TGTGCCAGCAGCCCCGTGGGGCAGGGCGAGCAGTACTTC
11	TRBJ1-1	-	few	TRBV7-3	CASSSGAEAFF	TGTGCCAGCAGCTCGGGGGCTGAAGCTTTCTTT
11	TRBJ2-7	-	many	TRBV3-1	CASSQRREQYF	TGTGCCAGCAGCCAAAGAAGAGAGCAGTACTTC
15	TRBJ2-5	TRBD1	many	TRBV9	CASSVGTDFQETQYF	TGTGCCAGCAGCGTCGGGACAGACTTCCAAGAGACCCAGTACTTC
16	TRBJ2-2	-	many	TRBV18	CASSLLEVSGTGELFF	TGTGCCAGCTCACTTCTCGAGGTTTCGGGCACCGGGGAGCTGTTTTTT
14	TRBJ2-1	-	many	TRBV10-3	CAISRESSYNEQFF	TGTGCCATCAGTCGGGAGAGCTCCTACAATGAGCAGTTCTTC
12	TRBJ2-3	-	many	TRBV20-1	CSTALGTDTQYF	TGCAGTACCGCTCTGGGCACAGATACGCAGTATTTT
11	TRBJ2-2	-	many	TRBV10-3	CASRGSGELFF	TGTGCCAGCAGGGGTTCCGGGGAGCTGTTTTTT
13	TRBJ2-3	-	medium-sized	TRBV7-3	CASSLEVEDTQYF	TGTGCCAGCAGCTTAGAGGTAGAAGATACGCAGTATTTT
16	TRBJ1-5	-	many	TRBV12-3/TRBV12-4	CASTSWLGANNQPQHF	TGTGCCAGCACTTCGTGGCTGGGGGCGAACAATCAGCCCCAGCATTTT
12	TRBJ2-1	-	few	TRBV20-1	CSASGRVDEQFF	TGCAGTGCTAGCGGCCGGGTCGATGAGCAGTTCTTC
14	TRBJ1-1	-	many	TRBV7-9	CASSRGTGDTEAFF	TGTGCCAGCAGCCGCGGGACTGGAGATACTGAAGCTTTCTTT
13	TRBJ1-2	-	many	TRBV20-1	CSARWGGDYGYTF	TGCAGTGCTAGGTGGGGCGGGGACTATGGCTACACCTTC
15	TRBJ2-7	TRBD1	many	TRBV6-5	CASSMRRDRAREQYF	TGTGCCAGCAGTATGCGGCGGGACAGGGCCCGCGAGCAGTACTTC
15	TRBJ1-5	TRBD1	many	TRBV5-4	CASSFGTGGDQPQHF	TGTGCCAGCAGCTTCGGTACAGGGGGTGATCAGCCCCAGCATTTT
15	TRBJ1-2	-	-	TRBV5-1	CASSDRERTDYGYTF	TGCGCCAGCAGCGACCGGGAGCGAACCGACTATGGCTACACCTTC
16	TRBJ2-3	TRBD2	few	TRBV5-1	CASSLGLAGSSDTQYF	TGCGCCAGCAGCTTAGGATTAGCGGGGTCCTCGGATACGCAGTATTTT
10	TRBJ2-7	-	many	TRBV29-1	CSVKNYEQYF	TGCAGCGTTAAGAATTACGAGCAGTACTTC
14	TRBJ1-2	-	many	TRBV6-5	CASSPQGGFYGYTF	TGTGCCAGCAGTCCACAGGGCGGGTTTTATGGCTACACCTTC
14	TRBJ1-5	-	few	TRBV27	CASSLLGGNQPQHF	TGTGCCAGCAGTTTACTAGGCGGGAATCAGCCCCAGCATTTT
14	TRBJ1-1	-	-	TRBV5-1	CASSSTRANTEAFF	TGCGCCAGCAGCTCGACACGAGCGAACACTGAAGCTTTCTTT
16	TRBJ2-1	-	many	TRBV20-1	CSAHSGADFSYNEQFF	TGCAGTGCTCACTCCGGAGCGGATTTCTCCTACAATGAGCAGTTCTTC
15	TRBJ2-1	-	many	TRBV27	CASSLIGVSYNEQFF	TGTGCCAGCAGCCTAATAGGAGTGTCCTACAATGAGCAGTTCTTC
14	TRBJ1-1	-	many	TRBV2	CASRAIGGNTEAFF	TGTGCCAGCAGGGCCATAGGGGGGAACACTGAAGCTTTCTTT
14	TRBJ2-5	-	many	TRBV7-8	CASSLAGGLQTQYF	TGTGCCAGCAGCTTAGCGGGGGGGCTGCAGACCCAGTACTTC
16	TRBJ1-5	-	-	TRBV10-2	CASKNKPGRINQPQHF	TGCGCCAGCAAAAATAAACCGGGACGGATCAATCAGCCCCAGCATTTT
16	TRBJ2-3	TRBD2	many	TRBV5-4	CASSLAALAGTDTQYF	TGTGCCAGCAGCTTGGCCGCACTAGCGGGCACAGATACGCAGTATTTT
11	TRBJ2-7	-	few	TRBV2	CASSRGGEQYF	TGTGCCAGCAGCAGGGGGGGCGAGCAGTACTTC
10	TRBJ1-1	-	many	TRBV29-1	CSGKNTEAFF	TGCAGCGGCAAGAACACTGAAGCTTTCTTT
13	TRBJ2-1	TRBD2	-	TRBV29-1	CSVGRRGSNEQFF	TGCAGCGTTGGGCGTCGCGGGAGTAATGAGCAGTTCTTC
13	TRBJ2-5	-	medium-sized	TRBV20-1	CSASTGIQETQYF	TGCAGTGCTAGCACCGGGATCCAAGAGACCCAGTACTTC
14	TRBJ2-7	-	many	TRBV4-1	CASSQPRAPYEQYF	TGCGCCAGCAGCCAACCCCGGGCCCCTTACGAGCAGTACTTC
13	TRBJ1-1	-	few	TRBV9	CASSVDSATEAFF	TGTGCCAGCAGCGTAGATTCCGCTACTGAAGCTTTCTTT
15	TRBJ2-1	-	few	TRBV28	CASSFGGRTYNEQFF	TGTGCCAGCAGTTTTGGGGGACGCACCTACAATGAGCAGTTCTTC
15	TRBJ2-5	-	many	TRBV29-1	CSVVGRLPFQETQYF	TGCAGCGTTGTGGGTAGACTCCCTTTCCAAGAGACCCAGTACTTC
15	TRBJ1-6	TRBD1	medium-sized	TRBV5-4	CASSFARGYNSPLHF	TGTGCCAGCAGCTTCGCCAGGGGGTATAATTCACCCCTCCACTTT
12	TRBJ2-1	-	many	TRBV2	CASSEYGTEQFF	TGTGCCAGCAGTGAGTACGGGACAGAGCAGTTCTTC
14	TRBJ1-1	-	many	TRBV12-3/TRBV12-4	CASSTSRANTEAFF	TGTGCCAGCAGCACCAGTAGAGCGAACACTGAAGCTTTCTTT
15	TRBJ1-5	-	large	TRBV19	CASSIDSPGDQPQHF	TGTGCCAGTAGTATAGATTCGCCGGGGGACCAGCCCCAGCATTTT
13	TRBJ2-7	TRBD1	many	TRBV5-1	CASSSDRPDEQYF	TGCGCCAGCAGCTCGGACAGGCCCGACGAGCAGTACTTC
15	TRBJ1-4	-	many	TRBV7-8	CASSLASWGSEKLFF	TGTGCCAGCAGCTTAGCTAGTTGGGGTTCTGAAAAACTGTTTTTT
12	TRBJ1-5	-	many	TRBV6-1	CASRRGSQPQHF	TGTGCCAGCCGCCGGGGATCTCAGCCCCAGCATTTT
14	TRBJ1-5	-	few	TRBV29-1	CSVGDQYSNQPQHF	TGCAGCGTGGGGGACCAATACAGCAATCAGCCCCAGCATTTT
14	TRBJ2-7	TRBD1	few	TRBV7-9	CASSVAHRGEGQYF	TGTGCCAGCAGCGTAGCCCACAGGGGTGAAGGGCAGTACTTC
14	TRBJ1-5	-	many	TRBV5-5	CASSLETGFQPQHF	TGTGCCAGCAGCTTGGAAACAGGGTTTCAGCCCCAGCATTTT